This T cell receptor (beta chain) is from a study of CD8 T cells in ankylosing spondylitis (dated by TCRdb to the late 2010s). Turning to the overall study: The study profiled T cell receptor beta repertoires in healthy donors and ankylosing spondylitis patients to find disease-linked TCR variants. The whole study cohort included over 85 healthy donors and 25 ankylosing spondylitis patients. Peripheral blood was sampled, and synovial fluid was also collected from ankylosing spondylitis patients. The paper's findings and limits, for the study overall: Significant enrichment of the disease-linked clones was reported in matched synovial fluid samples from ankylosing spondylitis patients. The disease-linked clones showed a CD8+ phenotype and occurred at relatively low frequencies in peripheral blood. A TCR beta motif made up of several highly homologous amino acid variants appeared to be characteristic of blood from ankylosing spondylitis patients. Some TCR beta motif variants had previously been reported in synovial fluid and blood of reactive arthritis patients, which suggested common disease-initiation mechanisms.

This clonotype was seen a few times. Its antigen remains unidentified. No base quality information exists; no much larger clone differs at one position. CDR1 MNHEY and CDR2 SVGAGI were looked up in the germline V gene. The CDR3 numbers 11 residues from cysteine through phenylalanine. The kept DNA is CDR3 alone, 33 bases in frame from the first base. At the junction V is shortened by 6 bases and J by 8 bases, with 10 bases in between. The sequencing machine was an Illumina HiSeq 2500. Quantitative 5'-RACE with molecular barcodes was used to prepare TCR beta libraries. The paper's processing steps were these. A new computational method, built on a probabilistic model of VDJ rearrangement, was used to identify disease-linked TCR variants. TCRdb reprocessed the public reads (quality trimming at Q25 with fastp, clone calling with MiXCR) and kept in-frame beta chains. For every CDR3 protein sequence, its rows merge into one entry that carries the most common genes and DNA. These V and J calls rely on TCRdb rather than the paper's analysis. The table for this sample lists about 130,000 distinct CDR3 sequences; approximately 7.4% of them were counted only once. Clones ranked in the top ten supply about an eighth of the sample.

This receptor chain uses TRBV6-5 and TRBJ1-2; confidence is insufficient to name the D gene. The sample comprised blood, either unsorted or a sorted T cell fraction (not recorded which). The receptor was isolated from a female donor with ankylosing spondylitis or in good health (not recorded which). The CDR3 protein: CASRDLTGYTF. The DNA is TGTGCCAGCAGAGACCTAACAGGCTACACCTTC.